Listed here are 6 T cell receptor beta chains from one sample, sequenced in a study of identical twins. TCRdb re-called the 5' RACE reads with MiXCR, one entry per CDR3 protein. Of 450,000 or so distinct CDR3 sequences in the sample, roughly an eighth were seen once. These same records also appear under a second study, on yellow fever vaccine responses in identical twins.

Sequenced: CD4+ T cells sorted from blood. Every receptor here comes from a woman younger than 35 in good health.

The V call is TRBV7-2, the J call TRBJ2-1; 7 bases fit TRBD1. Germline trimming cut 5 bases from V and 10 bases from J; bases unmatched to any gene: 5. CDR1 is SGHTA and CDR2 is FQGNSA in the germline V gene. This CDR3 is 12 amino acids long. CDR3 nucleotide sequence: TGTGCCAGCAGCCGAGGGGGCGGGGAGCAGTTCTTC. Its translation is CASSRGGGEQFF.

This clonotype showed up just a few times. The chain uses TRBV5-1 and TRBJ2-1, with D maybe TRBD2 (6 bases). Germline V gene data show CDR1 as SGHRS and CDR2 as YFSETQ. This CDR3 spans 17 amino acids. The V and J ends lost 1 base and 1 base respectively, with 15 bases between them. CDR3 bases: TGCGCCAGCAGCTTGTTAAACCCCCGGGGGTCCTACAATGAGCAGTTCTTC. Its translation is CASSLLNPRGSYNEQFF.

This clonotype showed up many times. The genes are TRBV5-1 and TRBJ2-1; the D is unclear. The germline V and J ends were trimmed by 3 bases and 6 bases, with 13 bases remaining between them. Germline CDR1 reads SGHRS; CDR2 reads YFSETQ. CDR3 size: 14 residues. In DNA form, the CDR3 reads TGCGCCAGCAGCTCATTGGAGCTGACCAATGAGCAGTTCTTC. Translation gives CASSSLELTNEQFF.

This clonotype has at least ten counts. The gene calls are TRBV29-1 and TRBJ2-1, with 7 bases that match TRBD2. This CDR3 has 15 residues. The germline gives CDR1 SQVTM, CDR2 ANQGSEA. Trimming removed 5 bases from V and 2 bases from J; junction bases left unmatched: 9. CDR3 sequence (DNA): TGCAGCGTTACTCTTCTTCGGGGGGCCTACAATGAGCAGTTCTTC. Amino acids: CSVTLLRGAYNEQFF.

CDR3 amino acids: CASSQGGWEAFF. CDR3 nucleotides: TGTGCCAGCAGCCAGGGTGGGTGGGAAGCTTTCTTT. The chain joins TRBV3-1 to TRBJ1-1; no reliable D call. V was clipped by 3 bases and J by 8 bases, with 10 bases between them. In germline, CDR1 is LGHDT, CDR2 YNNKEL (reference sequence). The CDR3 sequence is 12 residues long.

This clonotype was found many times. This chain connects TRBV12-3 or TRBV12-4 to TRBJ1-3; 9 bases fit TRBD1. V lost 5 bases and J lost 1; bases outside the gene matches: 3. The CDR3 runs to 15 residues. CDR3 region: CASSGTGRSGNTIYF. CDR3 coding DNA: TGTGCCAGCAGTGGGACAGGGCGATCTGGAAACACCATATATTTT.